This entry is about one T cell receptor beta chain. Assay used: immunoSEQ multiplex PCR; TCRdb lists only in-frame clones, some missing. The sample yields about 140,000 clones, 80% to 90% seen once. The data were obtained in a study of blood T cell repertoires in COVID-19. There are 17 residues in the CDR3. CDR1 LNHDA and CDR2 SQIVND come from the germline V gene (reference sequence). The V segment lost 7 bases and the J segment 0 bases; nucleotides outside the gene matches: 10. The origin of this receptor is a man aged 50-60 years with active COVID-19. This sequence joins TRBV19 and TRBJ1-5, with TRBD1 identical over 9 bases. Sequencing used peripheral blood. The CDR3 coding sequence is TGTGCCAGTATTCCCGGGACAGGGAGTTATAGCAATCAGCCCCAGCATTTT. This sequence encodes CASIPGTGSYSNQPQHF.